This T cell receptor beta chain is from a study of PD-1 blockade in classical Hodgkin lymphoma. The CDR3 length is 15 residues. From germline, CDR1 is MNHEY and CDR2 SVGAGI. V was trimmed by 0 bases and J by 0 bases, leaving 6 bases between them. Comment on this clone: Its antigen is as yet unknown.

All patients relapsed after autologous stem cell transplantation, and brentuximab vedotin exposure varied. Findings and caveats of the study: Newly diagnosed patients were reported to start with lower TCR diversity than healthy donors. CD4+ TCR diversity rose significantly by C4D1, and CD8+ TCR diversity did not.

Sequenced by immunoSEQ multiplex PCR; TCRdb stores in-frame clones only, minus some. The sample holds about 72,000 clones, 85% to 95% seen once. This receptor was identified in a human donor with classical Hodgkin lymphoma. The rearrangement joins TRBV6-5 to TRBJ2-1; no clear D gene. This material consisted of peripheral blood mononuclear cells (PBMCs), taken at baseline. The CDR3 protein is CASSYSYSSYNEQFF. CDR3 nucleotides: TGTGCCAGCAGTTACTCCTATAGCTCCTACAATGAGCAGTTCTTC.